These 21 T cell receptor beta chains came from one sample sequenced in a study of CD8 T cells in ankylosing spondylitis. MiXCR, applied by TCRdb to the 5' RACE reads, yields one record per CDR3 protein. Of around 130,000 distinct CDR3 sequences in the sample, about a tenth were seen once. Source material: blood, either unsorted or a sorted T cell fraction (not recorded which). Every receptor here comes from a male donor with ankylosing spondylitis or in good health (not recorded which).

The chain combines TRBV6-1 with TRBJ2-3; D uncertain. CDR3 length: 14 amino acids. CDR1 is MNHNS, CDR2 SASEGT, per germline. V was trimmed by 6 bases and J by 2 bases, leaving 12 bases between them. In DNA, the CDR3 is TGTGCCAGCAGGCGGCACAACCCCACAGATACGCAGTATTTT. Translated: CASRRHNPTDTQYF.

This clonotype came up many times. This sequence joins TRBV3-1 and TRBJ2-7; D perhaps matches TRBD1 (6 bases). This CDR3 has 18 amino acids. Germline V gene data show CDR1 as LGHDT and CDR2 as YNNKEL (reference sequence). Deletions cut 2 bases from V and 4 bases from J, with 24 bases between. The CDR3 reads CASSQQSLGQIKLYEQYF. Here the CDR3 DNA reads TGTGCCAGCAGCCAACAATCACTCGGACAGATAAAACTATACGAGCAGTACTTC.

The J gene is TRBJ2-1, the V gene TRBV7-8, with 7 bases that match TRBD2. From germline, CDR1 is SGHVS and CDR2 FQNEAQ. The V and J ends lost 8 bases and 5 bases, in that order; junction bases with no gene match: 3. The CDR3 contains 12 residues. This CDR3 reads CASVAGDNEQFF. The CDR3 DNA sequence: TGTGCCAGCGTCGCGGGAGACAATGAGCAGTTCTTC.

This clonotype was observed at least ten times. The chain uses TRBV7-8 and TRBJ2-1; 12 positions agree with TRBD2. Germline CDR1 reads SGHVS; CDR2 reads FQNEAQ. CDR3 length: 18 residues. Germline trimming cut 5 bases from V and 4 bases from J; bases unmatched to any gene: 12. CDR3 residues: CASSPRPGLAGVYNEQFF. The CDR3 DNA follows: TGTGCCAGCAGCCCCAGACCGGGACTAGCGGGCGTTTACAATGAGCAGTTCTTC.

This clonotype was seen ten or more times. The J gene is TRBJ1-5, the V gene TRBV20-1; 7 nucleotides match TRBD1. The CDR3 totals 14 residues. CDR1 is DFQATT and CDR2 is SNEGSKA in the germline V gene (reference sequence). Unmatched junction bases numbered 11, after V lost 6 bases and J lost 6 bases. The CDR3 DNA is TGCAGTGCCGCGGGGACAGTCGGGAGTCAGCCCCAGCATTTT. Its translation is CSAAGTVGSQPQHF.

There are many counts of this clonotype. Here the CDR3 reads CASSGTSGSYEQYF. The CDR3 DNA follows: TGTGCCAGCAGCGGGACTAGCGGCTCCTACGAGCAGTACTTC. The V and J genes are TRBV9 and TRBJ2-7; 10 bases match TRBD2. The V and J ends lost 3 bases and 0 bases, in that order; junction bases with no gene match: 0. CDR3 length: 14 residues. Germline V gene lookup returns CDR1 SGDLS and CDR2 YYNGEE.

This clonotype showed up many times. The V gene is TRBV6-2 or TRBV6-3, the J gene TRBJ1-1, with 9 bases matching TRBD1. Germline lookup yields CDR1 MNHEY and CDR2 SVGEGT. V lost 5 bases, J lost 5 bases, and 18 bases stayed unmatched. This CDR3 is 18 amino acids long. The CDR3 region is CASSPQHPGTGRRTEAFF. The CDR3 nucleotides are TGTGCCAGCAGTCCGCAACACCCCGGGACAGGGAGGAGGACTGAAGCTTTCTTT.

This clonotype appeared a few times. CDR3 DNA: TGTGCCAGCAGCTTAGTGGCAGGGTCGGTATCAGAGACCCAGTACTTC. Protein: CASSLVAGSVSETQYF. The chain uses TRBV7-2 and TRBJ2-5, with D tentatively TRBD1 (5 bases). The V end was cut by 1 base, the J end by 4 bases, with 16 bases between. Germline CDR1 is SGHTA and CDR2 is FQGNSA. CDR3 length equals 16 residues.

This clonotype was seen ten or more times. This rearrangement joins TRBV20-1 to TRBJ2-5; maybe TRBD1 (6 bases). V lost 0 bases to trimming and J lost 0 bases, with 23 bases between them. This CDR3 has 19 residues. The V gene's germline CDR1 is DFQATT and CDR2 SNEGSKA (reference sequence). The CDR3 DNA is TGCAGTGCTAGAGATTCGACCCACACCTTCAGGGGCGACCAAGAGACCCAGTACTTC. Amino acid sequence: CSARDSTHTFRGDQETQYF.

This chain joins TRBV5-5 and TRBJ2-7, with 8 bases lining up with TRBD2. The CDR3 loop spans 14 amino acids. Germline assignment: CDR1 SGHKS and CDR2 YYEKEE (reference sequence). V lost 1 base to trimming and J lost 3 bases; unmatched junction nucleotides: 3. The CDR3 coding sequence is TGTGCCAGCAGCTTGCTAGCGGGTCGCTACGAGCAGTACTTC. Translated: CASSLLAGRYEQYF.

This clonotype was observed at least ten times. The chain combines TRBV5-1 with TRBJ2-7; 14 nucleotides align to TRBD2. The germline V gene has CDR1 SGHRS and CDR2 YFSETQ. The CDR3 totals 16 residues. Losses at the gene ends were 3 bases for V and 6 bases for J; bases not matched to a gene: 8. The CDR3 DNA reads TGCGCCAGCAGCTCGGGACTAGCGGGAGCTGGGACCGAGCAGTACTTC. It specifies CASSSGLAGAGTEQYF.

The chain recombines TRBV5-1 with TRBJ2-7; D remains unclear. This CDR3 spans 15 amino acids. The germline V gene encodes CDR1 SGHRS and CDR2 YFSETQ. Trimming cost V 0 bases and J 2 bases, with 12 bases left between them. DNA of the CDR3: TGCGCCAGCAGCTTGGGGGATAGACCCCCCTACGAGCAGTACTTC. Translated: CASSLGDRPPYEQYF.

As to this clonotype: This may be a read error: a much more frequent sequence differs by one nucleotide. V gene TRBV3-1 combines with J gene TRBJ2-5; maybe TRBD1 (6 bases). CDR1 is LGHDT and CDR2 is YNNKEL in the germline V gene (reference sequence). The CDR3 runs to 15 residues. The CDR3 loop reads CACSQEDRYQETQYF. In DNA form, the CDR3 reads TGTGCCTGCAGCCAGGAAGACAGGTACCAAGAGACCCAGTACTTC.

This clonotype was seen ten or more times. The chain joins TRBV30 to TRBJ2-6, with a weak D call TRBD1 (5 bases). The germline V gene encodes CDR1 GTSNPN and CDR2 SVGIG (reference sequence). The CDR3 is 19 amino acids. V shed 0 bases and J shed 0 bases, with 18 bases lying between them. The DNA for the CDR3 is TGTGCCTGGAGTGTACTCAGTGGGGCTCTGAACTCTGGGGCCAACGTCCTGACTTTC. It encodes CAWSVLSGALNSGANVLTF.

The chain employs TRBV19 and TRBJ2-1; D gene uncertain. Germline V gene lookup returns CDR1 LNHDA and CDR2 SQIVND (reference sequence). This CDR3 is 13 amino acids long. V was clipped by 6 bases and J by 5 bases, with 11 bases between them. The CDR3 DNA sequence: TGTGCCAGTAGGGATAGGGAAAACAATGAGCAGTTCTTC. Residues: CASRDRENNEQFF.

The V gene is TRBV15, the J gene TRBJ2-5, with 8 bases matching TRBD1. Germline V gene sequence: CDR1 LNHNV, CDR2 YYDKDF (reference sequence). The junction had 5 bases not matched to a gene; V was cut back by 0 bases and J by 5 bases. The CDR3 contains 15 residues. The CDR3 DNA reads TGTGCCACCAGCAGAGAAGGAAGACAGGGGGAGACCCAGTACTTC. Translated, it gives CATSREGRQGETQYF.

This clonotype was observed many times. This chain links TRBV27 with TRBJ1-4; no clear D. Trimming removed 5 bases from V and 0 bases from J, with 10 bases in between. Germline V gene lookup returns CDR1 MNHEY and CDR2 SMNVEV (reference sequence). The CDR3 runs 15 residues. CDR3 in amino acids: CASSPLMATNEKLFF. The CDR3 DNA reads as TGTGCCAGCAGTCCGCTTATGGCAACTAATGAAAAACTGTTTTTT.

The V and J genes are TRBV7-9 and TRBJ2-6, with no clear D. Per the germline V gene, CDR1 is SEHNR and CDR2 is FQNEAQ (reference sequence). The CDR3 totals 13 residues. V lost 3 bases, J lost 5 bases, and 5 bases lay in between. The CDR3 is CASSFRRANVLTF. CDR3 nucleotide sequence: TGTGCCAGCAGCTTCCGTAGGGCCAACGTCCTGACTTTC.

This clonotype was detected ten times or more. CDR3 bases: TGTGCCACCAGTGATCCCCAGACTAGCGGGGATTACACCGGGGAGCTGTTTTTT. It is translated as CATSDPQTSGDYTGELFF. V gene TRBV24-1 combines with J gene TRBJ2-2; TRBD2 aligns across 11 bases. CDR1 is KGHDR and CDR2 is SFDVKD in the germline V gene. The CDR3 runs to 18 residues. V was pared by 3 bases and J by 3 bases, with 8 bases of the junction left unmatched.

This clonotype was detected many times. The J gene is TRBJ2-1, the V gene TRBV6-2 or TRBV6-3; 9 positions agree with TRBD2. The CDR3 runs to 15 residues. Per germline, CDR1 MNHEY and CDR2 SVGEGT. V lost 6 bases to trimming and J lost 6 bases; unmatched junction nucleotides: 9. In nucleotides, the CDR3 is TGTGCCAGCAGAATTAGCGGGAGCCCGGCCAATGAGCAGTTCTTC. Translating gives CASRISGSPANEQFF.

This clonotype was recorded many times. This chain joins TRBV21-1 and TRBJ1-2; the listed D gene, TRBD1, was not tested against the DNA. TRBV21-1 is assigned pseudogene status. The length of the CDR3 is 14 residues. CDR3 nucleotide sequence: TGTGCCAGCAGCAAACGTGTGCCGGTCTATGGCTACACCTTC. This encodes CASSKRVPVYGYTF.